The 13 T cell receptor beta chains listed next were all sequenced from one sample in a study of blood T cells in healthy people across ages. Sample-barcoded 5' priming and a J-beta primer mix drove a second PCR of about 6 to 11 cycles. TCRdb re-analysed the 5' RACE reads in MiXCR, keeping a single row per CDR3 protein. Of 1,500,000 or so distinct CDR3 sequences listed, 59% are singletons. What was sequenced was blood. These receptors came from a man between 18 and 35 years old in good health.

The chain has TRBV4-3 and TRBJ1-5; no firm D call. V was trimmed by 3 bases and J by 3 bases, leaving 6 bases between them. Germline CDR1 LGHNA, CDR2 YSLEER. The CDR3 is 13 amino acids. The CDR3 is CASSHSLNQPQHF. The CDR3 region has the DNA TGCGCCAGCAGCCACAGCCTCAATCAGCCCCAGCATTTT.

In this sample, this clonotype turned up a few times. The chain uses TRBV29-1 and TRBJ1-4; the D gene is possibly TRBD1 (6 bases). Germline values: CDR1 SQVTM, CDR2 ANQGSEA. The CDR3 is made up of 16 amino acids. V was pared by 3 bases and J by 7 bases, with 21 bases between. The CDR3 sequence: CSVESPLGEGGEKLFF. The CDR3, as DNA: TGCAGCGTTGAGAGTCCTTTGGGGGAAGGGGGTGAAAAACTGTTTTTT.

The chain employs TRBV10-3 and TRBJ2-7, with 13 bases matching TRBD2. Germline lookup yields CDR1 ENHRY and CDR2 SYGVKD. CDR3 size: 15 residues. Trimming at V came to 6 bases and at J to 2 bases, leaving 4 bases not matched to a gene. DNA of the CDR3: TGTGCCATCAGGGAAGGGACTAGCGGGGCCTACGAGCAGTACTTC. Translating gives CAIREGTSGAYEQYF.

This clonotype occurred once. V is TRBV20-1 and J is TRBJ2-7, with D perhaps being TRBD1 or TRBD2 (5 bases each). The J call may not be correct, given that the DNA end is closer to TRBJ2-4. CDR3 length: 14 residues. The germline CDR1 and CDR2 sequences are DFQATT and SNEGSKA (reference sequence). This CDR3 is CSAREPGTGNIQYF. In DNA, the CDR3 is TGCAGTGCTAGGGAGCCCGGGACGGGAAACATTCAGTACTTC.

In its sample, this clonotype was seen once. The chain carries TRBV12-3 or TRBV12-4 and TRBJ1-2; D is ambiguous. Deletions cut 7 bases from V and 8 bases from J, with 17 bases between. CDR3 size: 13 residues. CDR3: CASTQSRIGGYTF. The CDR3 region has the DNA TGTGCCAGCACCCAGAGCAGGATCGGGGGCTACACCTTC.

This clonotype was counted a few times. This CDR3 reads CSVGEGAGYNEQFF. The CDR3 DNA sequence: TGCAGCGTGGGAGAGGGAGCGGGGTACAATGAGCAGTTCTTC. The chain links TRBV29-1 to TRBJ2-1, with TRBD2 matching over 7 bases. Looked up from germline, CDR1 is SQVTM and CDR2 is ANQGSEA. The junction had 9 bases not matched to a gene; V was cut back by 6 bases and J by 4 bases. CDR3 length: 14 residues.

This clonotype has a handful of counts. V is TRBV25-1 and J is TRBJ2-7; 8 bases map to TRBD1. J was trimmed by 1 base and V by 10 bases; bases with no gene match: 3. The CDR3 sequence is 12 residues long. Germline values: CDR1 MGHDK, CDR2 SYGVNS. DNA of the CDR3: TGTGCCACCGGACAGGGATCCTACGAGCAGTACTTC. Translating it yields CATGQGSYEQYF.

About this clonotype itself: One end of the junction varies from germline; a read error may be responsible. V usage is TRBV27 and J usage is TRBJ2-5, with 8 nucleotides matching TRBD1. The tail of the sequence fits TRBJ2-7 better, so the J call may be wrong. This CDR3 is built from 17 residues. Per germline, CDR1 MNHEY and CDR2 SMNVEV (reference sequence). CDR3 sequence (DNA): TGTGCCGGCAGTCCCCCCGGACAGGGAAAGGATCTCCGCGAGCAGTACTTC. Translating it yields CAGSPPGQGKDLREQYF.

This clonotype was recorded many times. The CDR3 loop reads CASSDSGATDTQYF. The DNA for the CDR3 is TGTGCCAGCAGTGACTCGGGGGCCACAGATACGCAGTATTTT. V gene TRBV6-4 combines with J gene TRBJ2-3, with D possibly matching TRBD1 (6 bases). Germline V gene lookup returns CDR1 MRHNA and CDR2 SNTAGT. This CDR3 region has 14 residues. V shed 0 bases and J shed 2 bases, with 6 bases lying between them.

The CDR3 is CAISEAGQGFYEQYF. DNA for the CDR3: TGTGCCATCAGTGAGGCGGGACAGGGGTTTTACGAGCAGTACTTC. The rearrangement uses TRBV10-3 and TRBJ2-7, with 10 bases lining up with TRBD1. The CDR3 contains 15 residues. The germline gives CDR1 ENHRY, CDR2 SYGVKD. After removal of 2 bases from V and 4 bases from J, the junction contained 5 bases not matched to a gene.

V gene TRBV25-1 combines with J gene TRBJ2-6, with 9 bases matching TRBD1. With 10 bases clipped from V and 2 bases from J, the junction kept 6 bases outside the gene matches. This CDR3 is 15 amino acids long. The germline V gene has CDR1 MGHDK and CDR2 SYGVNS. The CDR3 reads CAIQGADAGANVLTF. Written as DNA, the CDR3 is TGTGCCATACAGGGGGCAGACGCTGGGGCCAACGTCCTGACTTTC.

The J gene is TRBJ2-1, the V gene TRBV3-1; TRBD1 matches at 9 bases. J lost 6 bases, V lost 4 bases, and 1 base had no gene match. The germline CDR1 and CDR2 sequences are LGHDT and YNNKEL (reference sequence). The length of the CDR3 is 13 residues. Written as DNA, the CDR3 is TGTGCCAGCAGCCGGGACAGGGCCAATGAGCAGTTCTTC. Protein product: CASSRDRANEQFF.

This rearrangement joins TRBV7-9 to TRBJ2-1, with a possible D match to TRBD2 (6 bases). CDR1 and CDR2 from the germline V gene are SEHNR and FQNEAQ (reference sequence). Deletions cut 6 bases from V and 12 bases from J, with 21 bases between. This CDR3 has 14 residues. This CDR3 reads CASRPGDGTDTQFF. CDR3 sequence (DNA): TGTGCCAGCAGGCCGGGAGATGGCACAGATACGCAGTTCTTC.